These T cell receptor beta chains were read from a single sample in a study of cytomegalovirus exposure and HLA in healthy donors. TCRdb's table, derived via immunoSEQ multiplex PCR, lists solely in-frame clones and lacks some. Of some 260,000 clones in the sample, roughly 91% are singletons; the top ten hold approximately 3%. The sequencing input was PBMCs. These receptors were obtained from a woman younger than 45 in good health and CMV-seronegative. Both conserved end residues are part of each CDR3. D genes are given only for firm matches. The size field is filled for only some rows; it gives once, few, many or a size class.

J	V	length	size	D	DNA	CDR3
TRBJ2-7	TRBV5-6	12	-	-	TGTGCCAGCAGCTTGGGGCGGGGCGAGCAGTACTTC	CASSLGRGEQYF
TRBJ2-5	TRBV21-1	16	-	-	TGTGCCAGCAGCCAAAAGGAGGACGGAACCCAAGAGACCCAGTACTTC	CASSQKEDGTQETQYF
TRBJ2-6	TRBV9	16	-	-	TGTGCCAGCAGCGGTGGACACTTCTCTGGGGCCAACGTCCTGACTTTC	CASSGGHFSGANVLTF
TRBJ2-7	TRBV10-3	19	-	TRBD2	TGTGCCATCAGTGACCCCGAACCGACTAGCGGGCGCTATTCCTACGAGCAGTACTTC	CAISDPEPTSGRYSYEQYF
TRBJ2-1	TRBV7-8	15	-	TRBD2	TGTGCCAGCAGCTTCGGACTAGCGACCTACAATGAGCAGTTCTTC	CASSFGLATYNEQFF
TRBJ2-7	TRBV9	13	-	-	TGTGCCAGCAGCGTGTCAATCGGGGGCGAGCAGTACTTC	CASSVSIGGEQYF
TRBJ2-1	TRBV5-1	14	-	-	TGCGCCAGCAGCTACCTGTGGACCGTACCTGAGCAGTTCTTC	CASSYLWTVPEQFF
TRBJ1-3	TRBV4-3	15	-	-	TGCGCCAGCAGCCAAGTAATGGAAGGGGGAAACACCATATATTTT	CASSQVMEGGNTIYF
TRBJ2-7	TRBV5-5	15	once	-	TGTGCCAGCAAAGGTTTTTACGAGGGGGGCTACGAGCAGTACTTC	CASKGFYEGGYEQYF
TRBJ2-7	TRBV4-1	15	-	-	TGCGCCAGCAGCCAAGACGTAGCGGTCATCTACGAGCAGTACTTC	CASSQDVAVIYEQYF